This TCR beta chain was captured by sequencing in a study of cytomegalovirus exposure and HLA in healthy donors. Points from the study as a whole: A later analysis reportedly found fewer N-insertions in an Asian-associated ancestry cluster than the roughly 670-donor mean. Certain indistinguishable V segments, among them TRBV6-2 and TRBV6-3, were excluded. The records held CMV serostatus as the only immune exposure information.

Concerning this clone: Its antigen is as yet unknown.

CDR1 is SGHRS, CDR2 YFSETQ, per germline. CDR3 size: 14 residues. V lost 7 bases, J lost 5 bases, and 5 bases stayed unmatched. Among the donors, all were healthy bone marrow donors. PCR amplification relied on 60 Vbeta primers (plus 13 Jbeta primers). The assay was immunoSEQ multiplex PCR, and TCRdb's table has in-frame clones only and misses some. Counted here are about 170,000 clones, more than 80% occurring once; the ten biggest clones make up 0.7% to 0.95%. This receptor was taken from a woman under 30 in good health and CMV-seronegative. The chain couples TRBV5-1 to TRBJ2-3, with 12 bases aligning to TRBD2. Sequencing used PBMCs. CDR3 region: CASGLAGFGDTQYF. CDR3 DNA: TGCGCCAGCGGACTAGCGGGATTTGGAGATACGCAGTATTTT.